The 17 T cell receptor beta chains reported below all come from one sample, sequenced in a study of cytomegalovirus exposure and HLA in healthy donors. The PCR contained 60 Vbeta and 13 Jbeta primers. Sequencing was performed with immunoSEQ multiplex PCR; in TCRdb, only in-frame clones are kept and a portion is missing. The profile shows about 150,000 clones, 75% of them singletons. The sequencing input was PBMCs. All receptors come from a young man in good health and CMV-seronegative.

This sequence joins TRBV7-2 and TRBJ2-5, with D perhaps TRBD2 (5 bases). CDR1 and CDR2 (germline): SGHTA, FQGNSA. The CDR3 has 13 amino acids. The ends were cut back, 7 bases at V and 1 base at J, with 10 bases in the middle. The CDR3 loop is CASNPGVQETQYF. CDR3 sequence (DNA): TGTGCCAGCAACCCCGGGGTCCAAGAGACCCAGTACTTC.

As to this clone: At one end, the junction sequence differs from germline, possibly due to a read error. The V call is TRBV10-3, the J call TRBJ2-7; maybe TRBD1 (6 bases). The CDR3 has 12 residues. Per germline, CDR1 ENHRY and CDR2 SYGVKD. The CDR3 bases are TGTGCCATCAGTGAGTCAGAGGGCTGGGGGCACTTC. Its protein product is CAISESEGWGHF.

This rearrangement joins TRBV5-1 to TRBJ1-4; TRBD1 aligns across 9 bases. The CDR3 sequence is 16 residues long. The J segment lost 4 bases and the V segment lost 4 bases, leaving 8 bases of the junction unmatched. CDR1 SGHRS and CDR2 YFSETQ come from the germline V gene. The CDR3 DNA reads as TGCGCCAGCAGCCGGAATACAGGGGGCGGTAATGAAAAACTGTTTTTT. The encoded protein is CASSRNTGGGNEKLFF.

The rearrangement joins TRBV6-1 to TRBJ1-6; D gene unclear. CDR3 length: 15 amino acids. The germline gives CDR1 MNHNS, CDR2 SASEGT. The V end was cut by 7 bases, the J end by 6 bases, with 16 bases between. DNA of the CDR3: TGTGCCAGCATCAGAGGGCAGCTAAGTAATTCACCCCTCCACTTT. Protein product: CASIRGQLSNSPLHF.

This clone was detected a few times. J is TRBJ1-2 and V is TRBV28, with D possibly TRBD1 on 5 matching bases. The CDR3 consists of 16 residues. V lost 7 bases to trimming and J lost 10 bases, with 28 bases between them. CDR1 and CDR2 from the germline V gene are MDHEN and SYDVKM. CDR3 nucleotides: TGTGCCAGCACTACCGGGGGGTCCGAGGGACTCGGTGACTACACCTTC. Translation gives CASTTGGSEGLGDYTF.

The rearrangement joins TRBV7-9 to TRBJ1-2; 8 bases are shared with TRBD1. The CDR3 has 16 residues. In germline, CDR1 is SEHNR, CDR2 FQNEAQ (reference sequence). The V gene end was trimmed by 2 bases and the J gene end by 2 bases; junction bases not matched to a gene: 7. DNA for the CDR3: TGTGCCAGCAGCTTACCCTCGGGACAGGTGAACTATGGCTACACCTTC. Translating it yields CASSLPSGQVNYGYTF.

V gene TRBV28 combines with J gene TRBJ1-4, with TRBD1 as a possible D gene (5 bases). The CDR3 contains 15 residues. V lost 3 bases and J lost 3, with 11 bases in between. Looked up from germline, CDR1 is MDHEN and CDR2 is SYDVKM. DNA for the CDR3: TGTGCCAGCAGTTTGTACCAGGGATCTAATGAAAAACTGTTTTTT. Translation gives CASSLYQGSNEKLFF.

J is TRBJ2-3 and V is TRBV11-2; 9 nucleotides align to TRBD2. CDR3 length equals 17 residues. The germline CDR1 and CDR2 sequences are SGHAT and FQNNGV. V lost 3 bases, J lost 1 base, and 8 bases stayed unmatched. CDR3: CASSFAGTSLGTDTQYF. The CDR3 coding sequence is TGTGCCAGCAGCTTTGCCGGGACTAGCCTGGGCACAGATACGCAGTATTTT. Filled out from reference TRBV11-2 and TRBJ2-3, the complete variable domain reads EAGVAQSPRYKIIEKRQSVAFWCNPISGHATLYWYQQILGQGPKLLIQFQNNGVVDDSQLPKDRFSAERLKGVDSTLKIQPAKLEDSAVYLCASSFAGTSLGTDTQYFGPGTRLTVL.

The CDR3 DNA reads as TGCGCCAGCAGCCCAACTAGGTACGACGAGCAGTACTTC. This gives the protein CASSPTRYDEQYF. The chain links TRBV4-1 to TRBJ2-5; D may be TRBD2 (5 bases). Gene TRBJ2-7 matches the end of the DNA better, so the J call may be wrong. This CDR3 spans 13 amino acids. Germline V gene sequence: CDR1 MGHRA, CDR2 YSYEKL.

The V and J genes are TRBV29-1 and TRBJ2-2; a weak D match, TRBD1 (5 bases). The CDR3 is made up of 14 amino acids. Germline CDR1 SQVTM, CDR2 ANQGSEA. Trimming pared 1 base from V and 4 bases from J, leaving 10 bases between. The CDR3 sequence: CSVEAGQFTGELFF. CDR3 sequence (DNA): TGCAGCGTTGAAGCAGGGCAGTTCACCGGGGAGCTGTTTTTT.

This clone was observed a handful of times. The chain carries TRBV4-2 and TRBJ2-1; 7 positions match TRBD2. CDR1 is LGHNA, CDR2 YNFKEQ, per germline. J lost 0 bases, V lost 4 bases, and 9 bases had no gene match. The CDR3 extends over 17 amino acids. The CDR3, as DNA: TGTGCCAGCAGCCTCCGTGGGGGGGGGAGCTCCTACAATGAGCAGTTCTTC. It is translated as CASSLRGGGSSYNEQFF.

This chain uses TRBV11-2 with TRBJ2-1, with 7 bases aligning to TRBD2. The length of the CDR3 is 16 residues. Germline CDR1 is SGHAT and CDR2 is FQNNGV. Germline trimming cut 8 bases from V and 2 bases from J; bases unmatched to any gene: 12. CDR3 nucleotide sequence: TGTGCCAGCGAGACGGGGGGAACTGGGACCTACAATGAGCAGTTCTTC. Protein sequence: CASETGGTGTYNEQFF. Drawing the rest from reference TRBV11-2 and TRBJ2-1, the complete variable domain is EAGVAQSPRYKIIEKRQSVAFWCNPISGHATLYWYQQILGQGPKLLIQFQNNGVVDDSQLPKDRFSAERLKGVDSTLKIQPAKLEDSAVYLCASETGGTGTYNEQFFGPGTRLTVL.

This chain links TRBV4-1 with TRBJ2-7, with D unclear. CDR3 size: 13 residues. The germline V gene has CDR1 MGHRA and CDR2 YSYEKL. The ends were cut back, 1 base at V and 3 bases at J, with 7 bases in the middle. The CDR3 protein is CASSQVESYEQYF. The CDR3 DNA reads TGCGCCAGCAGCCAAGTAGAAAGCTACGAGCAGTACTTC.

The chain combines TRBV15 with TRBJ2-3; D ambiguous. There are 16 residues in the CDR3. The germline V gene encodes CDR1 LNHNV and CDR2 YYDKDF (reference sequence). The ends were cut back, 1 base at V and 0 bases at J, with 11 bases in the middle. CDR3 DNA: TGTGCCACCAGCAGAGGGGCTGTCACTAGCACAGATACGCAGTATTTT. Protein product: CATSRGAVTSTDTQYF.

The chain combines TRBV18 with TRBJ1-2, with TRBD1 matching over 10 bases. Germline-derived CDR1 and CDR2 are KGHSH and LQKENI. After removal of 5 bases from V and 5 bases from J, the junction contained 8 bases not matched to a gene. The CDR3 totals 15 residues. The chain's CDR3 is CASSSGTGVGYGYTF. CDR3 nucleotides: TGTGCCAGCTCATCCGGGACAGGGGTCGGATATGGCTACACCTTC.

This chain connects TRBV28 to TRBJ2-7, with D possibly TRBD2 on 7 matching bases. This CDR3 comprises 16 residues. Trimming stripped 2 bases from V and 3 bases from J, with 17 bases between. Germline V gene lookup returns CDR1 MDHEN and CDR2 SYDVKM. Here the CDR3 DNA reads TGTGCCAGCAGTTTAGGGGAGGGGGACGGTTTCTACGAGCAGTACTTC. The encoded protein is CASSLGEGDGFYEQYF.

J is TRBJ2-7 and V is TRBV7-4; D is possibly TRBD2 (6 bases). This CDR3 is built from 18 residues. The V and J ends lost 3 bases and 0 bases respectively, with 21 bases between them. Germline CDR1 reads SGHVT; CDR2 reads SQSDAQ. CDR3 sequence (DNA): TGTGCCAGCAGCTTTAAGCCAATTGGACTACCCCCCTCCTACGAGCAGTACTTC. It translates to CASSFKPIGLPPSYEQYF. Drawing the rest from reference TRBV7-4 and TRBJ2-7, the complete variable domain is GAGVSQSPRYKVAKRGRDVALRCDSISGHVTLYWYRQTLGQGSEVLTYSQSDAQRDKSGRPSGRFSAERPERSVSTLKIQRTEQGDSAVYLCASSFKPIGLPPSYEQYFGPGTRLTVT.